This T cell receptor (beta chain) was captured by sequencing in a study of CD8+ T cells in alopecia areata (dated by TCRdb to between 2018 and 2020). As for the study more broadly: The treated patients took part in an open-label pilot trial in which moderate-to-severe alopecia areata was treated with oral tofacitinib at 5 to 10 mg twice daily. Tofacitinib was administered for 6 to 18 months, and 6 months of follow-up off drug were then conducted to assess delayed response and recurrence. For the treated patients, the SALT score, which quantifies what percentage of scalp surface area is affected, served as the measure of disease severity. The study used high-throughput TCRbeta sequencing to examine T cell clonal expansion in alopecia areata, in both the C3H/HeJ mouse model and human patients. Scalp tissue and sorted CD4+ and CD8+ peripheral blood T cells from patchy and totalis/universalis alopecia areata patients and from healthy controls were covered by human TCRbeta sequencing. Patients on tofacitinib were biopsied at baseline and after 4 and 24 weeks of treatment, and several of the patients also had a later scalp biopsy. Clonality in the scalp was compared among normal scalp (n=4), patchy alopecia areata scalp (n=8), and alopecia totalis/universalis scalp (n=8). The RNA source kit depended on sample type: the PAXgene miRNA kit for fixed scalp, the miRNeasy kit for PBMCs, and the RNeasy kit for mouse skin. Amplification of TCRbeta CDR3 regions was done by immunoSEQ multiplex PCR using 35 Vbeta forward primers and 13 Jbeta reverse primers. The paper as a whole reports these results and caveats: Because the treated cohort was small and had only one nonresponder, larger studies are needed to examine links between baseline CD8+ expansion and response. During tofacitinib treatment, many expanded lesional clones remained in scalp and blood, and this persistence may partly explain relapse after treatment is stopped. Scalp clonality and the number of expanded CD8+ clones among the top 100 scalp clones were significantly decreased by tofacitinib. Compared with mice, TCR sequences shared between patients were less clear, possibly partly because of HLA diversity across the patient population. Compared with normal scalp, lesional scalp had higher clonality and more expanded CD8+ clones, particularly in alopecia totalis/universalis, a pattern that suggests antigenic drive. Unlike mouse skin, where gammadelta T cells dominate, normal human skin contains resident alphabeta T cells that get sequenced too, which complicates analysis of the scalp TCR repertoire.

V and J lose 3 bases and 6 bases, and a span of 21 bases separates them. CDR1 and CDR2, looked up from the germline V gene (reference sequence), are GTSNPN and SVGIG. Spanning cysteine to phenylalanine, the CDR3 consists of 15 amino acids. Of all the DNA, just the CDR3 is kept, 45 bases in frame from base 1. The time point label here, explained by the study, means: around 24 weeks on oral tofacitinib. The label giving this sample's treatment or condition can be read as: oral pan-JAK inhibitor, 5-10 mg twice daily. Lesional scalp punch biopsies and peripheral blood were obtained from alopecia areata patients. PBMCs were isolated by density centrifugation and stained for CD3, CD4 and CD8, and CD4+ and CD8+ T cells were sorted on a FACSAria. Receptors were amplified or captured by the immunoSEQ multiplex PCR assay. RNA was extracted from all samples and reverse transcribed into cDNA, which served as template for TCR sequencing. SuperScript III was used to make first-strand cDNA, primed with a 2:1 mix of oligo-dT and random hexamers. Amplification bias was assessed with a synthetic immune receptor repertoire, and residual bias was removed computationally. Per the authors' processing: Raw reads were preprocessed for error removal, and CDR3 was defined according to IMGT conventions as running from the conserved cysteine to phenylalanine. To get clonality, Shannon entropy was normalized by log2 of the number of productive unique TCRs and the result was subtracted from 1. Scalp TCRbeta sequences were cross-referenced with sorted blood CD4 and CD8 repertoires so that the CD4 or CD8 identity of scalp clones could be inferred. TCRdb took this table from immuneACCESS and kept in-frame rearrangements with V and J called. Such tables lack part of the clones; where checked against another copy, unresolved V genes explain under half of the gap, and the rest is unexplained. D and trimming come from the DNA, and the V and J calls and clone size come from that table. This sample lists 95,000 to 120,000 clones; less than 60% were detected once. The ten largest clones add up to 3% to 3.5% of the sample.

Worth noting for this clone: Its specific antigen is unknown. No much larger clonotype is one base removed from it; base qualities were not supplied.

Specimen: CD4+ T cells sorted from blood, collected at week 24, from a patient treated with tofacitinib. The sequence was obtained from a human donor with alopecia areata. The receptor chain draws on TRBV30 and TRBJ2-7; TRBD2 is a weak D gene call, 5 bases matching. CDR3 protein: CAWRAGRLATGEQYF. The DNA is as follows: TGTGCCTGGAGGGCCGGTAGGTTAGCGACGGGCGAGCAGTACTTC.